The 9 T cell receptor beta chains below come from one sample, sequenced in a study of Ad26.COV2.S vaccination and SARS-CoV-2 variants. TCRdb keeps only in-frame clones here, not all; method: immunoSEQ multiplex PCR. The table lists about 680,000 clones, 89% of them singletons. Sample treatment: some 20 received Ad26.COV2.S at low or high dose, single or two shots; a few received placebo; per-sample allocation not given. Vaccine and placebo recipients were sampled on day 63 after the first injection. The source was peripheral blood, collected in a trial of Ad26.COV2.S vaccine versus placebo. The receptors originated from a person between 18 and 60 years old who received the Ad26.COV2.S COVID-19 vaccine or a placebo.

V gene TRBV19 combines with J gene TRBJ2-7, with TRBD1 matching over 10 bases. CDR3 size: 13 residues. The trim removed 10 bases at V and 5 bases at J, leaving 8 bases unmatched. CDR1 is LNHDA and CDR2 is SQIVND in the germline V gene (reference sequence). The CDR3 region has the DNA TGTGCCACCTACCCGGGACAGGGGAACGAGCAGTACTTC. It yields the protein CATYPGQGNEQYF. Combining the CDR3 with reference TRBV19 and TRBJ2-7 gives the whole variable domain DGGITQSPKYLFRKEGQNVTLSCEQNLNHDAMYWYRQDPGQGLRLIYYSQIVNDFQKGDIAEGYSVSREKKESFPLTVTSAQKNPTAFYLCATYPGQGNEQYFGPGTRLTVT.

This clone came up a few times. The chain employs TRBV4-2 and TRBJ2-7; 9 bases are a match to TRBD1. This CDR3 is built from 18 residues. Germline CDR1 and CDR2: LGHNA and YNFKEQ. J was trimmed by 5 bases and V by 2 bases; bases with no gene match: 16. CDR3 coding DNA: TGTGCCAGCAGCCAACGACCCCCGGGACAGGGTTATACCAACGAGCAGTACTTC. It yields the protein CASSQRPPGQGYTNEQYF.

The J gene is TRBJ1-6, the V gene TRBV24-1, with TRBD1 matching over 9 bases. In germline, CDR1 is KGHDR, CDR2 SFDVKD. The CDR3 is 16 amino acids. J lost 7 bases, V lost 8 bases, and 11 bases had no gene match. CDR3 residues: CATTKRGQGKNSPLHF. The CDR3 nucleotides read TGTGCCACCACCAAAAGGGGACAGGGTAAAAATTCACCCCTCCACTTT.

This clone was recorded only once. The gene calls are TRBV6-2 or TRBV6-3 and TRBJ2-5; 11 bases fit TRBD2. J was trimmed by 0 bases and V by 6 bases; bases with no gene match: 3. The CDR3 contains 15 residues. Germline-derived CDR1 and CDR2 are MNHEY and SVGEGT. In DNA, the CDR3 is TGTGCCAGCAGCCCGGGACTAGCGGACCAAGAGACCCAGTACTTC. It specifies CASSPGLADQETQYF.

V usage is TRBV6-5 and J usage is TRBJ2-1, with D unclear. The germline CDR1 and CDR2 sequences are MNHEY and SVGAGI. With 6 bases removed from V and 7 bases from J, the gap between germline ends came to 7 bases. The CDR3 is 11 amino acids. The CDR3 is CASRANNEQFF. The CDR3 bases are TGTGCCAGCAGAGCTAATAATGAGCAGTTCTTC.

This clone was counted a few times. The chain couples TRBV11-2 to TRBJ2-7; maybe TRBD1 (5 bases). CDR1 is SGHAT and CDR2 is FQNNGV in the germline V gene. The CDR3 has 13 residues. The ends were cut back, 1 base at V and 2 bases at J, with 6 bases in the middle. The CDR3 bases are TGTGCCAGCAGCTTAGGACAGACCTACGAGCAGTACTTC. Translating it yields CASSLGQTYEQYF.

The chain combines TRBV11-2 with TRBJ2-7; no firm D call. Germline CDR1 is SGHAT and CDR2 is FQNNGV. V shed 0 bases and J shed 4 bases, with 13 bases lying between them. The CDR3 is 15 amino acids. The CDR3 nucleotides are TGTGCCAGCAGCTTAGAAAGCAGCCCAGGTTACGAGCAGTACTTC. It codes for CASSLESSPGYEQYF. Complete variable domain (other parts from reference TRBV11-2 and TRBJ2-7): EAGVAQSPRYKIIEKRQSVAFWCNPISGHATLYWYQQILGQGPKLLIQFQNNGVVDDSQLPKDRFSAERLKGVDSTLKIQPAKLEDSAVYLCASSLESSPGYEQYFGPGTRLTVT.

The rearrangement uses TRBV5-6 and TRBJ2-5; D is unresolved. CDR1 SGHDT and CDR2 YYEEEE come from the germline V gene. V was shortened by 5 bases and J by 1 base, with 18 bases between the two germline ends. The CDR3 totals 16 residues. CDR3 in amino acids: CASRLSRLLRQETQYF. DNA for the CDR3: TGTGCCAGCAGACTTAGCAGGTTACTACGCCAAGAGACCCAGTACTTC.

The table lists this clone with a few counts. The rearrangement links TRBV15 to TRBJ1-2; TRBD1 agrees at 7 bases. Trimming removed 3 bases from V and 8 bases from J; junction bases left unmatched: 9. The germline V gene has CDR1 LNHNV and CDR2 YYDKDF (reference sequence). The length of the CDR3 is 14 residues. The CDR3 spells CATSRGTETGGYTF. CDR3 nucleotide sequence: TGTGCCACCAGCAGGGGGACAGAGACTGGGGGCTACACCTTC.